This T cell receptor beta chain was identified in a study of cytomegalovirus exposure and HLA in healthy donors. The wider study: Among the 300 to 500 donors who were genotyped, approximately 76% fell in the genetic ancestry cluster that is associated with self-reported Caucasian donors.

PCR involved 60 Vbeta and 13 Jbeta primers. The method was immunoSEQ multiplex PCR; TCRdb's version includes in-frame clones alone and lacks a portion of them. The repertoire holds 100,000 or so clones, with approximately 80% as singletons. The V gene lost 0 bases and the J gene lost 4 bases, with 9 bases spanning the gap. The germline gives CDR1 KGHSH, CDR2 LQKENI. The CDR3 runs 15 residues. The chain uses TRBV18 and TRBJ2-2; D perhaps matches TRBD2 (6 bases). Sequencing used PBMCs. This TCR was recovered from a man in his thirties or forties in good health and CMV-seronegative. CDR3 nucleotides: TGTGCCAGCTCACCACCCCAGGGAGGCACCGGGGAGCTGTTTTTT. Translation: CASSPPQGGTGELFF.